This entry lists 28 T cell receptor beta chains sequenced from one sample in a study of blood T cell repertoires in COVID-19. Libraries were prepared by immunoSEQ multiplex PCR; TCRdb keeps only in-frame clonotypes and omits some of them. The profile shows tens of thousands of clones, roughly 85% of them singletons. The sequenced material came from peripheral blood. The receptors were gathered from a human donor in a cohort sampled during active COVID-19.

The chain combines TRBV9 with TRBJ2-7; D is ambiguous. The V end was cut by 0 bases, the J end by 0 bases, with 10 bases between. CDR3 length: 15 residues. The germline gives CDR1 SGDLS, CDR2 YYNGEE. CDR3 bases: TGTGCCAGCAGCGTAGAAGGCGGCGACTCCTACGAGCAGTACTTC. Translated, it gives CASSVEGGDSYEQYF.

This rearrangement joins TRBV6-2 or TRBV6-3 to TRBJ2-3; 10 bases are shared with TRBD2. CDR3 size: 18 residues. Germline lookup yields CDR1 MNHEY and CDR2 SVGEGT. Germline trimming cut 2 bases from V and 2 bases from J; bases unmatched to any gene: 10. Here the CDR3 reads CASSYAPPGLAITDTQYF. CDR3 coding DNA: TGTGCCAGCAGTTACGCGCCACCGGGACTAGCGATCACAGATACGCAGTATTTT.

The count of this clone is one. The genes are TRBV5-1 and TRBJ1-2; the match to TRBD1 covers 7 bases. J lost 3 bases, V lost 0 bases, and 5 bases had no gene match. The CDR3 sequence is 15 residues long. Germline V gene lookup returns CDR1 SGHRS and CDR2 YFSETQ. CDR3 protein: CASSLERGRDYGYTF. CDR3 DNA sequence: TGCGCCAGCAGCTTGGAGAGGGGGCGAGACTATGGCTACACCTTC.

The chain couples TRBV2 to TRBJ2-3; TRBD2 aligns across 11 bases. V lost 7 bases and J lost 4; bases outside the gene matches: 7. Germline CDR1 reads SNHLY; CDR2 reads FYNNEI. CDR3 length: 15 residues. The CDR3 region has the DNA TGTGCCAGCAAGCGACTAGCGGGAAACCCAGATACGCAGTATTTT. Translated, it gives CASKRLAGNPDTQYF.

This sequence joins TRBV11-3 and TRBJ2-2; 9 bases align to TRBD2. The CDR3 covers 16 residues. CDR1 is SGHNT and CDR2 is YENEEA in the germline V gene. Trimming cost V 5 bases and J 7 bases; bases outside gene matches: 11. The DNA for the CDR3 is TGTGCCAGCAGCCCCGGGACTAGCACATATGGCGGGGAGCTGTTTTTT. It yields the protein CASSPGTSTYGGELFF.

Only a few counts were recorded for this clone. The chain carries TRBV27 and TRBJ1-4; D call uncertain. The CDR3 loop spans 13 amino acids. Germline assignment: CDR1 MNHEY and CDR2 SMNVEV (reference sequence). The V end lost 5 bases, the J end lost 7 bases, and 11 bases lay between the germline ends. The CDR3 nucleotides read TGTGCCAGCAGTGACAACTGGGCTGAAAAACTGTTTTTT. Its translation: CASSDNWAEKLFF.

The chain recombines TRBV6-5 with TRBJ2-7; D is perhaps TRBD1 (6 bases). This CDR3 spans 13 amino acids. CDR1 is MNHEY and CDR2 is SVGAGI in the germline V gene. Trimming pared 8 bases from V and 1 base from J, leaving 12 bases between. In nucleotides, the CDR3 is TGTGCCAGCGGGGACACCCGGTCCTACGAGCAGTACTTC. Protein product: CASGDTRSYEQYF.

The chain is built from TRBV24-1 and TRBJ1-2; D possibly corresponds to TRBD1 (5 bases). Trimming left V 4 bases short and J 0 bases short, with 8 bases between. CDR1 and CDR2 from the germline V gene are KGHDR and SFDVKD. The CDR3 runs to 14 residues. In DNA, the CDR3 is TGTGCCACCAGTGACGACAGAGCTAACTATGGCTACACCTTC. Protein product: CATSDDRANYGYTF.

The chain links TRBV30 to TRBJ2-1; D unclear. Germline values: CDR1 GTSNPN, CDR2 SVGIG (reference sequence). The CDR3 has 11 amino acids. Deletions cut 4 bases from V and 3 bases from J, with 4 bases between. Written as DNA, the CDR3 is TGTGCCTGGAAACACTACAATGAGCAGTTCTTC. This codes for CAWKHYNEQFF.

This clone was recorded only once. CDR3 amino acids: CASSRDGGSRGYTF. In DNA, the CDR3 is TGTGCCAGCAGCCGAGACGGCGGGAGCAGGGGCTACACCTTC. This chain joins TRBV3-1 (or the pseudogene TRBV3-2) and TRBJ1-2; D is unresolved. Trimming left V 4 bases short and J 8 bases short, with 17 bases between. Per germline, CDR1 LGHDT and CDR2 YNNKEL (reference sequence). This CDR3 spans 14 amino acids.

This clone was seen once. The rearrangement uses TRBV18 and TRBJ2-1; 10 nucleotides align to TRBD2. The CDR3 runs to 16 residues. The V gene end was trimmed by 6 bases and the J gene end by 6 bases; junction bases not matched to a gene: 11. CDR1 and CDR2 (germline): KGHSH, LQKENI. CDR3 protein: CASSHSGTSVPNEQFF. The CDR3 DNA reads as TGTGCCAGCTCGCACTCCGGGACTAGCGTGCCCAATGAGCAGTTCTTC.

This chain connects TRBV30 to TRBJ1-1, with D possibly TRBD1 on 5 matching bases. V was shortened by 0 bases and J by 6 bases, with 14 bases between the two germline ends. The CDR3 is made up of 14 amino acids. Germline CDR1 GTSNPN, CDR2 SVGIG (reference sequence). CDR3 loop: CAWSVGQGWAEAFF. The CDR3 region has the DNA TGTGCCTGGAGTGTAGGTCAGGGATGGGCTGAAGCTTTCTTT.

This clone was seen a single time. V and J are TRBV20-1 and TRBJ2-7; a weak D match, TRBD1 (5 bases). CDR3 length: 11 residues. Germline CDR1 and CDR2: DFQATT and SNEGSKA (reference sequence). Trimming took off 5 bases at V and 6 bases at J, with 11 bases between the two ends. The CDR3: CSALVQGEQYF. The DNA for the CDR3 is TGCAGTGCTCTGGTCCAGGGCGAGCAGTACTTC.

The gene calls are TRBV7-8 and TRBJ1-2; TRBD1 matches at 7 bases. Germline CDR1 reads SGHVS; CDR2 reads FQNEAQ. The ends lost 0 bases at V and 3 bases at J; junction bases unmatched: 1. The CDR3 has 14 amino acids. CDR3 protein: CASSLADRDYGYTF. The CDR3 region has the DNA TGTGCCAGCAGCTTAGCAGACAGGGACTATGGCTACACCTTC.

The rearrangement links TRBV2 to TRBJ2-1; D not resolved. V was shortened by 2 bases and J by 9 bases, with 17 bases between the two germline ends. The CDR3 loop spans 15 amino acids. CDR1 and CDR2 from the germline V gene are SNHLY and FYNNEI. CDR3: CASSEFVGFVSEQFF. The CDR3 DNA is TGTGCCAGCAGTGAATTTGTCGGTTTTGTTAGTGAGCAGTTCTTC. The variable domain in full, with the rest retrieved from reference TRBV2 and TRBJ2-1, is EPEVTQTPSHQVTQMGQEVILRCVPISNHLYFYWYRQILGQKVEFLVSFYNNEISEKSEIFDDQFSVERPDGSNFTLKIRSTKLEDSAMYFCASSEFVGFVSEQFFGPGTRLTVL.

The CDR3 sequence: CSVEERNENTIYF. CDR3 DNA sequence: TGCAGCGTTGAAGAGAGGAATGAAAACACCATATATTTT. The chain joins TRBV29-1 to TRBJ1-3, with D hard to call. The CDR3 contains 13 residues. The V end was cut by 0 bases, the J end by 6 bases, with 9 bases between. Germline CDR1 reads SQVTM; CDR2 reads ANQGSEA.

This chain links TRBV6-5 with TRBJ1-3; perhaps TRBD1 as D (5 bases). V was shortened by 5 bases and J by 4 bases, with 15 bases between the two germline ends. The germline V gene has CDR1 MNHEY and CDR2 SVGAGI. This CDR3 comprises 15 residues. The CDR3 reads CASSRTTRVGNTIYF. The CDR3 DNA follows: TGTGCCAGCAGTCGGACAACCCGCGTCGGAAACACCATATATTTT.

The V gene is TRBV18, the J gene TRBJ2-3; 7 bases align to TRBD2. The trim removed 0 bases at V and 8 bases at J, leaving 5 bases unmatched. The CDR3 has 14 residues. Germline V lookup: CDR1 KGHSH, CDR2 LQKENI. The CDR3 here is CASSPPTREATQYF. The CDR3, as DNA: TGTGCCAGCTCACCACCAACCCGGGAGGCTACGCAGTATTTT.

This chain connects TRBV30 to TRBJ1-4, with D uncertain. Germline loops: CDR1 GTSNPN, CDR2 SVGIG (reference sequence). V gave up 3 bases and J gave up 8 bases, with 13 bases separating them. This CDR3 is built from 13 residues. DNA of the CDR3: TGTGCCTGGAGCACCCTCAGTCACGAAAAACTGTTTTTT. Translation: CAWSTLSHEKLFF.

The chain combines TRBV5-1 with TRBJ1-2; D ambiguous. The germline gives CDR1 SGHRS, CDR2 YFSETQ. The CDR3 sequence is 13 residues long. Trimming stripped 0 bases from V and 9 bases from J, with 12 bases between. The CDR3 coding sequence is TGCGCCAGCAGCTTGGCCGAGCAAGCAAGCTACACCTTC. Protein: CASSLAEQASYTF.

This chain links TRBV7-2 with TRBJ1-3, with a tentative D call TRBD1 (6 bases). CDR3 size: 14 residues. Germline loops: CDR1 SGHTA, CDR2 FQGNSA. Trimming pared 3 bases from V and 5 bases from J, leaving 11 bases between. CDR3 in DNA: TGTGCCAGCAGCTTGTTAACAGGGCGAAACACCATATATTTT. Protein sequence: CASSLLTGRNTIYF.

The rearrangement links TRBV7-2 to TRBJ2-1, with a weak D call TRBD2 (6 bases). V gave up 3 bases and J gave up 1 base, with 10 bases separating them. CDR3 length: 15 amino acids. CDR1 and CDR2 from the germline V gene are SGHTA and FQGNSA. The CDR3 loop is CASSFRLGSYNEQFF. The CDR3 nucleotides read TGTGCCAGCAGCTTTAGACTAGGGTCCTACAATGAGCAGTTCTTC.

This chain links TRBV29-1 with TRBJ1-1; 9 bases map to TRBD1. CDR1 is SQVTM, CDR2 ANQGSEA, per germline. The CDR3 consists of 14 residues. J was trimmed by 8 bases and V by 4 bases; bases with no gene match: 11. CDR3 coding DNA: TGCAGCGTTGTCCGGGACAGGGACCCCCTCGAAGCTTTCTTT. It specifies CSVVRDRDPLEAFF.

J is TRBJ1-3 and V is TRBV7-5. TRBV7-5 is a pseudogene segment. The CDR3 sequence is 18 residues long. The DNA for the CDR3 is TGTGTCAGAAGCTTAGCCGTGGGCTGGAGGGAGTCTGGAAACACCATATATTTT. This translates into CVRSLAVGWRESGNTIYF.

This clone appeared a single time. The rearrangement joins TRBV2 to TRBJ2-1; 7 nucleotides match TRBD2. CDR3 length: 14 residues. Germline CDR1 is SNHLY and CDR2 is FYNNEI. V trimming: 7 bases; J trimming: 3 bases; junction bases outside the gene matches: 6. CDR3 sequence (DNA): TGTGCCAGCAAGAGGGGAGGGGTCTACAATGAGCAGTTCTTC. It is translated as CASKRGGVYNEQFF.

The J gene is TRBJ2-1, the V gene TRBV7-9; D perhaps matches TRBD1 (5 bases). The CDR3 loop spans 13 amino acids. Germline-derived CDR1 and CDR2 are SEHNR and FQNEAQ (reference sequence). V was cut by 0 bases and J by 5 bases, with 5 bases left in between. CDR3 residues: CASSLAGDNEQFF. DNA for the CDR3: TGTGCCAGCAGCTTAGCAGGGGACAATGAGCAGTTCTTC.

This chain connects TRBV7-9 to TRBJ2-7; TRBD1 might be the D (5 bases). Germline V gives CDR1 SEHNR, CDR2 FQNEAQ (reference sequence). The CDR3 contains 15 residues. V was shortened by 5 bases and J by 4 bases, with 18 bases between the two germline ends. The chain's CDR3 is CASSPPARTPYEQYF. For the CDR3, the DNA is TGTGCCAGCAGCCCGCCTGCCAGGACACCTTACGAGCAGTACTTC.

The gene calls are TRBV5-8 and TRBJ2-3; 10 positions agree with TRBD2. From germline, CDR1 is SGHTS and CDR2 YDEGEE. The CDR3 is 16 residues long. The junction had 7 bases not matched to a gene; V was cut back by 4 bases and J by 2 bases. The CDR3 DNA follows: TGTGCCAGCAGCCCGGGGCTAGCGGGAGACACAGATACGCAGTATTTT. Translated: CASSPGLAGDTDTQYF.